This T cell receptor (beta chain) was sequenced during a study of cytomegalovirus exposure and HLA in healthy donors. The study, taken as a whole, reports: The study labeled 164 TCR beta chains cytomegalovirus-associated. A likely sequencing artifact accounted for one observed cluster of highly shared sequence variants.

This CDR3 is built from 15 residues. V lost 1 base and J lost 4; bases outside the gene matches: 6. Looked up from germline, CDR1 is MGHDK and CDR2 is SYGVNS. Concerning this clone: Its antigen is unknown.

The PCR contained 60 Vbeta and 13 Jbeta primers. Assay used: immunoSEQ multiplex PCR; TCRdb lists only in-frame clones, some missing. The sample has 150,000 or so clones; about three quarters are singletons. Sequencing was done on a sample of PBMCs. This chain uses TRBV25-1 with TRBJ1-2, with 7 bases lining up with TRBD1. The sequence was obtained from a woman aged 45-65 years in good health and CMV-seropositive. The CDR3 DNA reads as TGTGCCAGCAGTGAATTCCCTAAGGGGGCCTATGGCTACACCTTC. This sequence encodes CASSEFPKGAYGYTF.